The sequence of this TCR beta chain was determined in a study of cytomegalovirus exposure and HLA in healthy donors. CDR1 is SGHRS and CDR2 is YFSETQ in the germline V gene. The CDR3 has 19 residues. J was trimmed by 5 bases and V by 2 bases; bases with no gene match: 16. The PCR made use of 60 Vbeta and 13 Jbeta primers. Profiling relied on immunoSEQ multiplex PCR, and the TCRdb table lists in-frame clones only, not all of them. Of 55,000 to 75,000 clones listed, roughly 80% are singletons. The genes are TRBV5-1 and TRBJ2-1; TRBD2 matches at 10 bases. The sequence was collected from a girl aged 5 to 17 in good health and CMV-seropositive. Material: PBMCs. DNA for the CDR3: TGCGCCAGCAGCTTCAGGGGTCCTGGCCTAGCGGGAGTCGACAATGAGCAGTTCTTC. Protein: CASSFRGPGLAGVDNEQFF. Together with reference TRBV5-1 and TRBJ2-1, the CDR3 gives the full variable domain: KAGVTQTPRYLIKTRGQQVTLSCSPISGHRSVSWYQQTPGQGLQFLFEYFSETQRNKGNFPGRFSGRQFSNSRSEMNVSTLELGDSALYLCASSFRGPGLAGVDNEQFFGPGTRLTVL.